These T cell receptor beta chains were read from a single sample in a study of B cell selection in AIRE deficiency. TCRdb keeps only in-frame clones here, not all; method: immunoSEQ multiplex PCR. The table includes roughly 25,000 clones, 95% to 96% detected once. The sequencing sample was made of CD4+CD127+ conventional T cells sorted from PBMCs. Receptors originate from a human donor in good health. Each CDR3 is given with its conserved first and last residue. A D gene is named only where the DNA matches it firmly. Where a row states a size, it is once, few, many or the class of an expanded clone; other rows omit it.

V	size	D	J	DNA	CDR3
TRBV7-2	-	-	TRBJ1-5	TGTGCCAGCAGCCCAGCGGGGTCGGGCCTAACCCAGCATTTT	CASSPAGSGLTQHF
TRBV7-2	-	-	TRBJ1-4	TGTGCCAGCAGCTTAGATTGGTCAGTTAATGAAAAACTGTTTTTT	CASSLDWSVNEKLFF
TRBV7-2	-	-	TRBJ1-2	TGTGCCAGCAGCTTGACGACAGAGCTCTATGGCTACACCTTC	CASSLTTELYGYTF
TRBV19	-	-	TRBJ1-4	TGTGCCAGTAGTATAAGCAGGGCCGGGTCGGGGGAAAAACTGTTTTTT	CASSISRAGSGEKLFF
TRBV27	-	TRBD1	TRBJ2-7	TGTGCCAGCAGTTTATTCTACGGGACAGGGACAACTAATAAGACCTACGAGCAGTACTTC	CASSLFYGTGTTNKTYEQYF
TRBV21-1	-	-	TRBJ2-3	TGTGCCAGCAGTATCGATCTAGAGGGGGGGCCGCAGCGCACAGATACGCAGTATTTT	CASSIDLEGGPQRTDTQYF
TRBV5-1	-	-	TRBJ2-5	TGCGCCAGCAGCTTGGCCGTGGGGACAGAGACCCAGTACTTC	CASSLAVGTETQYF
TRBV6-1	-	-	TRBJ2-7	TGTGCCAGCACCCCTAGCCTCTACGAGCAGTACTTC	CASTPSLYEQYF
TRBV19	-	-	TRBJ2-3	TGTGCCAGTAAGACGGGGGCTCAACTAACAGATACGCAGTATTTT	CASKTGAQLTDTQYF
TRBV11-2	once	-	TRBJ2-6	TGTGCCAGCAGCTTAGAGCCCCCGAGCTCTGGGGCCAACGTCCTGACTTTC	CASSLEPPSSGANVLTF
TRBV6-5	-	-	TRBJ2-7	TGTGCCAGCAGTATTCGTCCCGGTGGCGAGCAGTACTTC	CASSIRPGGEQYF
TRBV10-3	-	-	TRBJ2-7	TGTGCCATCAGTGAAGGAGGCGGAACCTACGAGCAGTACTTC	CAISEGGGTYEQYF
TRBV5-6	-	-	TRBJ2-7	TGTGCCAGCAGCTCCCCCGGGACACCTTCATACGAGCAGTACTTC	CASSSPGTPSYEQYF
TRBV25-1	-	-	TRBJ2-1	TGTGCCAGCAGTCCGTCGGGATTTGGGTACAATGAGCAGTTCTTC	CASSPSGFGYNEQFF
TRBV10-3	once	-	TRBJ1-1	TGTGCCATCAGTGAGGCGGGACGGAACACTGAAGCTTTCTTT	CAISEAGRNTEAFF
TRBV6-4	-	-	TRBJ1-1	TGTGCCAGCAGGCCTAACCCAGGGATCACTGAAGCTTTCTTT	CASRPNPGITEAFF
TRBV7-2	-	TRBD2	TRBJ2-2	TGTGCCAGCAGCTTATGGCGGACTAGCCACACCGGGGAGCTGTTTTTT	CASSLWRTSHTGELFF